This T cell receptor beta chain was sequenced during a study of blood T cell repertoires in COVID-19. Overall study context: Both acute and convalescent COVID-19 samples were obtained from the United States, Italy and Spain.

Residents of under 25 US areas, aged roughly 18 to 89 years, made up the participants. Original handling: Reference gene primer amplification yielded estimated nucleated cell counts. The repertoire was sequenced with immunoSEQ multiplex PCR; TCRdb's copy has only in-frame clones and lacks some. The V and J calls and clone size are taken from that table; D and trimming were inferred from the DNA. Of 140,000 or so clones in the sample, 84% were seen once. Trimming removed 1 base from V and 4 bases from J, with 10 bases in between. The CDR3 extends over 14 amino acids. The V gene's germline CDR1 is LGHNT and CDR2 FRNRAP.

Sequencing was done on a sample of PBMCs or T cells enriched from blood (not recorded which). This TCR was recovered from a woman in her fifties or sixties with acute COVID-19. The chain links TRBV12-5 to TRBJ2-5; perhaps TRBD2 as D (6 bases). In nucleotides, the CDR3 is TGTGCTAGTGGTTTGGAGGACTACCTAGAGACCCAGTACTTC. Translated, it gives CASGLEDYLETQYF.